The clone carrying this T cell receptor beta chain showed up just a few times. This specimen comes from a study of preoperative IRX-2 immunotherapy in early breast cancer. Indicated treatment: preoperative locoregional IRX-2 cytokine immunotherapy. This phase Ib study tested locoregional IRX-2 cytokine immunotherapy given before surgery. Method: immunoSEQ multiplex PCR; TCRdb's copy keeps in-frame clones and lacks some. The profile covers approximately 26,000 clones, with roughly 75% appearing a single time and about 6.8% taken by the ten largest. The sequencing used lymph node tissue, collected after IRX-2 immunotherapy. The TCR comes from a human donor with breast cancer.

CDR3 coding DNA: TGTGCCACCACCCCCGGGGGGAGGAACACTGAAGCTTTCTTT. Amino acid sequence: CATTPGGRNTEAFF. The chain links TRBV15 to TRBJ1-1; perhaps TRBD1 as D (5 bases). The CDR3 is 14 amino acids. The germline CDR1 and CDR2 sequences are LNHNV and YYDKDF (reference sequence). Trimming took 7 bases from V and 1 from J, leaving 13 bases between them.